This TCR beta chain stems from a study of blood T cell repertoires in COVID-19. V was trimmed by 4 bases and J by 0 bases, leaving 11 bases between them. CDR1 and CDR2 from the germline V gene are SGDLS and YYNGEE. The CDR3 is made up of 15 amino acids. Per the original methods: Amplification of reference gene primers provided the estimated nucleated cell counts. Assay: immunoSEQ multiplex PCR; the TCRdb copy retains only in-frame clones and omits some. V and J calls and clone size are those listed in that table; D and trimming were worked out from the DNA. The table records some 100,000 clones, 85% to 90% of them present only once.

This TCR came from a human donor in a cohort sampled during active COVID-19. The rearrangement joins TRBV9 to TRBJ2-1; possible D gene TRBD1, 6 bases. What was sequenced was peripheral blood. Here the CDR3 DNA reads TGTGCCAGCAGCCCGGACAGTAGCTCCTACAATGAGCAGTTCTTC. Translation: CASSPDSSSYNEQFF.